The clone carrying this T cell receptor (beta chain) has just a few counts. What it binds is unknown. These gene names are mouse names. The read stops 3 residues short of the end of the CDR3; the missing end is completed from the germline J gene. Germline values: CDR1 NSQYPW, CDR2 LRSPGD (reference sequence). After removal of 4 bases from V and 0 bases from J, the junction contained 1 base not matched to a gene. The CDR3 totals 16 residues. Using CD4, CD8alpha, NKG2D, NKG2ACE and other markers, pooled cutaneous lymph node cells were sorted. This sample was included in a study of CD8+ T cells in alopecia areata. The overall study: Spontaneously alopecic C3H/HeJ graft donors, about 6-12 months old, gave skin to approximately 6-11-week-old female C3H/HeJ mice. Overall study findings and caveats: It was lesional scalp, especially alopecia totalis/universalis, that showed higher clonality than normal scalp. Scalp samples also yield sequences from resident alphabeta T cells of normal skin.

After isolation, RNA underwent reverse transcription to generate cDNA as the sequencing template. Some clones are missing from TCRdb's copy, which holds only in-frame ones; the method was immunoSEQ multiplex PCR. This record lists roughly 260,000 clones, none seen once only, and the top ten clones contain roughly 1.2%. The clonotype originates from a C3H/HeJ mouse with alopecia areata. The MHC haplotype of this mouse line is H2-k. The specimen sequenced was CD4+ T cells sorted from a lymph node. V and J are TRBV1 and TRBJ1-6, with 9 nucleotides matching TRBD1. TRBJ1-6 is reported as an ORF; its role is uncertain. The CDR3 reads CTCSGQGGSYNSPLYF. CDR3 bases read: TGCACCTGCAGTGGACAGGGGGGTTCCTATAATTCGCCC.